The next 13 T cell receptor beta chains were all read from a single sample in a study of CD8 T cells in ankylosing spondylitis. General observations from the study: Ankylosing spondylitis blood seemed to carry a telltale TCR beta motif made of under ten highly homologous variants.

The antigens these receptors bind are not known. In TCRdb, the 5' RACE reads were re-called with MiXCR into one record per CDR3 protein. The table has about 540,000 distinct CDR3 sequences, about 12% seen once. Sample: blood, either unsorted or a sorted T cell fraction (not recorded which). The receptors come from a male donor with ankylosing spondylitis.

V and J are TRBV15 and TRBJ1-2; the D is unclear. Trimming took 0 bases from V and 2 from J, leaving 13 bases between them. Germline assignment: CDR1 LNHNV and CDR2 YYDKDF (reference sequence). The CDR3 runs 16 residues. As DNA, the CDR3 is TGTGCCACCAGCAGAGATAGAGGGTATGAGAACTATGGCTACACCTTC. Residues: CATSRDRGYENYGYTF.

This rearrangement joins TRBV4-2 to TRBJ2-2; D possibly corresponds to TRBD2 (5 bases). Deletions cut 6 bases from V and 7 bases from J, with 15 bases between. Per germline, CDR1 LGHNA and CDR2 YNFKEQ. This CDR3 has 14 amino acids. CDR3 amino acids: CASRNSVEDGELFF. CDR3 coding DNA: TGTGCCAGCAGGAATAGCGTCGAGGACGGGGAGCTGTTTTTT.

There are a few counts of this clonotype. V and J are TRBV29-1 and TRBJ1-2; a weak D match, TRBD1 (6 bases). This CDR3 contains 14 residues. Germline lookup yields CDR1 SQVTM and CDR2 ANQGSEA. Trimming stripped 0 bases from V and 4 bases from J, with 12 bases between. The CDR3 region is CSVEEVRGFYGYTF. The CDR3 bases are TGCAGCGTTGAAGAGGTCAGGGGATTCTATGGCTACACCTTC.

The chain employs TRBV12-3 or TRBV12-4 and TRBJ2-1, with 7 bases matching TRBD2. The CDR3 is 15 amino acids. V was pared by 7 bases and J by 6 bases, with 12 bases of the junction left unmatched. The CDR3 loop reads CASNRWTSVGNEQFF. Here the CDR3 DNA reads TGTGCCAGCAATAGGTGGACTAGTGTAGGCAATGAGCAGTTCTTC.

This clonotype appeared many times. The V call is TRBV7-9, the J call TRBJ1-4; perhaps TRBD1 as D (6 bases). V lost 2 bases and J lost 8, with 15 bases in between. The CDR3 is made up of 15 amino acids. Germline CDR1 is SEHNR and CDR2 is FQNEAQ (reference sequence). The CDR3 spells CASSLNSDSGEKLFF. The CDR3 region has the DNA TGTGCCAGCAGCTTAAACTCGGACAGTGGCGAAAAACTGTTTTTT.

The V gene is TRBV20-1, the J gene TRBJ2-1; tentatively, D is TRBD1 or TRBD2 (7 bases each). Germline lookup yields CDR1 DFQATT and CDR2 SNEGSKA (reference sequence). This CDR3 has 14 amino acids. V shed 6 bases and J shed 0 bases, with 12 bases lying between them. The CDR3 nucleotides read TGCAGTGCCCAGGGGGGGAGCTCCTACAATGAGCAGTTCTTC. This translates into CSAQGGSSYNEQFF.

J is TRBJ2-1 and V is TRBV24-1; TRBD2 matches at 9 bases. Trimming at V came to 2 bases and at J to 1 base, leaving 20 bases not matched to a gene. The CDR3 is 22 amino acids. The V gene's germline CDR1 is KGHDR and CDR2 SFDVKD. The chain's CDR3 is CATSDSTGLALSGRGSYNEQFF. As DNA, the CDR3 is TGTGCCACCAGTGATTCGACGGGTCTCGCACTTAGCGGGAGAGGGTCCTACAATGAGCAGTTCTTC.

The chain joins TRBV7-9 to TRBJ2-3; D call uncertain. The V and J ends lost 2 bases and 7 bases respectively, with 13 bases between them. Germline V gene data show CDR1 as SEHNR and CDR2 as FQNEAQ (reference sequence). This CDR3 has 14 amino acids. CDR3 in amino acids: CASSLPLTTNTQYF. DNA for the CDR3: TGTGCCAGCAGCTTACCCCTCACGACAAATACGCAGTATTTT.

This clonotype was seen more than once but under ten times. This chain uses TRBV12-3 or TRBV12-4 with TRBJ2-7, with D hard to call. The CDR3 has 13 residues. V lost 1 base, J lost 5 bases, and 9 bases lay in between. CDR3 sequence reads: CASSLVERDEQYF. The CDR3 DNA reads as TGTGCCAGCAGTTTAGTGGAGAGAGACGAGCAGTACTTC.

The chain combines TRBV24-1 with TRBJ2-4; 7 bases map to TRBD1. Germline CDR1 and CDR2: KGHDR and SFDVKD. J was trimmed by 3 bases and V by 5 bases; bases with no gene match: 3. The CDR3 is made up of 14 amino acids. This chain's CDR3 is CATSVGGDKNIQYF. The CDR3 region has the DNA TGTGCCACCAGTGTAGGGGGCGACAAAAACATTCAGTACTTC.

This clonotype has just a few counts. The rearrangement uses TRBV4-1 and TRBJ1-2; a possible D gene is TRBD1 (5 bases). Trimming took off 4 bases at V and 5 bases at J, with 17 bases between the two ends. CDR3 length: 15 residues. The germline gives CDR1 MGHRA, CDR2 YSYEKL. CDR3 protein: CASSPARAYTYGYTF. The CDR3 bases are TGCGCCAGCAGCCCCGCCAGGGCTTACACTTATGGCTACACCTTC.

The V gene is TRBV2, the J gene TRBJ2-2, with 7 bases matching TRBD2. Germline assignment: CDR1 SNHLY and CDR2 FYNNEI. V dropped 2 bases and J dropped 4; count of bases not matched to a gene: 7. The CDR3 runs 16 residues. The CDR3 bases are TGTGCCAGCAGTGAATGGGCTAGCGGCGCCACCGGGGAGCTGTTTTTT. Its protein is CASSEWASGATGELFF.

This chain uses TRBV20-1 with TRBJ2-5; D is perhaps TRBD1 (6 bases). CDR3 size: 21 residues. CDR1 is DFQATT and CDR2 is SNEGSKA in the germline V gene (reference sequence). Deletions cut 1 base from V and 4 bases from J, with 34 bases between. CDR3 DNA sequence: TGCAGTGCTAGAGGTGTGCTTGGGGGCCGAAAGAGGACCCCCCGGTTAGAGACCCAGTACTTC. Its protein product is CSARGVLGGRKRTPRLETQYF.